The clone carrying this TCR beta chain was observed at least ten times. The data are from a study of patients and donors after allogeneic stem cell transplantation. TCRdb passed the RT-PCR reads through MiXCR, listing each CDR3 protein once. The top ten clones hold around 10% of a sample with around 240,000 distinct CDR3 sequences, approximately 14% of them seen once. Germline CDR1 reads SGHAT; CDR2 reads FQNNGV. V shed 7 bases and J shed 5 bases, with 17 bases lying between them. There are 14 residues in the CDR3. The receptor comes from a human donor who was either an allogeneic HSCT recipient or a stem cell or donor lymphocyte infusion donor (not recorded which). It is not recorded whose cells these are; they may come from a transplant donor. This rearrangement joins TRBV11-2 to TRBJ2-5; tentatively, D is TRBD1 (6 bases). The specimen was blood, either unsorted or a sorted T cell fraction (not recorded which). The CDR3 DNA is TGTGCCAGCAAGCTTGGGACAATGAGGGAGACCCAGTACTTC. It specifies CASKLGTMRETQYF.